This TCR beta chain derives from a study of regulatory T cells in long-lasting Graves disease. Researchers made TCR beta libraries by using iRepertoire HTBI primers and running Arm-PCR on CDR3 regions. TCRdb fed the multiplex PCR reads into MiXCR, producing one record per CDR3 protein. The table includes over 300,000 distinct CDR3 sequences, about 20% detected once. Time point noted: persistent/refractory GD, antithyroid drugs over 5 years with positive TRAb. Researchers made the TCR library from RNA that was extracted from PBMCs. Clinicians diagnosed Graves' disease using American Thyroid Association guidelines. This CDR3 is 16 amino acids long. The germline V and J ends were trimmed by 0 bases and 7 bases, with 17 bases remaining between them. Germline CDR1 reads SGHTS; CDR2 reads YDEGEE. This clonotype showed up just a few times.

This sample comprised peripheral blood mononuclear cells (PBMCs), obtained when the disease was refractory, from a patient treated with antithyroid drugs. The chain joins TRBV5-8 to TRBJ1-5; no clear D gene. This clonotype was sampled from a female donor with Graves disease. This CDR3 reads CASSLVKIQAEQPQHF. In nucleotides, the CDR3 is TGTGCCAGCAGCTTGGTAAAGATCCAGGCGGAGCAGCCCCAGCATTTT.